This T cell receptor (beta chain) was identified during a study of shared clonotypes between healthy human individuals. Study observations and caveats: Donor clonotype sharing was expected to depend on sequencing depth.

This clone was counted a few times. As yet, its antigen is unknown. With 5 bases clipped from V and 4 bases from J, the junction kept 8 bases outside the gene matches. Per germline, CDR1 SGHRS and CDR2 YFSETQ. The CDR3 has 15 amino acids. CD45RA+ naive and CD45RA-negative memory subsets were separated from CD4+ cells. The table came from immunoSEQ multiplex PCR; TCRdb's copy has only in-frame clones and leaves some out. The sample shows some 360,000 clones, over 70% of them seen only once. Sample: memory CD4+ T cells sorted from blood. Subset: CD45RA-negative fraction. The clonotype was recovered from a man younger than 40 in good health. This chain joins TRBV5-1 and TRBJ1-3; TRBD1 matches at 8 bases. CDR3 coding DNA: TGCGCCAGCAGTCATGGACAGGGTCCCGGAAACACCATATATTTT. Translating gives CASSHGQGPGNTIYF. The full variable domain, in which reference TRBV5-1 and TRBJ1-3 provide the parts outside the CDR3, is KAGVTQTPRYLIKTRGQQVTLSCSPISGHRSVSWYQQTPGQGLQFLFEYFSETQRNKGNFPGRFSGRQFSNSRSEMNVSTLELGDSALYLCASSHGQGPGNTIYFGEGSWLTVV.